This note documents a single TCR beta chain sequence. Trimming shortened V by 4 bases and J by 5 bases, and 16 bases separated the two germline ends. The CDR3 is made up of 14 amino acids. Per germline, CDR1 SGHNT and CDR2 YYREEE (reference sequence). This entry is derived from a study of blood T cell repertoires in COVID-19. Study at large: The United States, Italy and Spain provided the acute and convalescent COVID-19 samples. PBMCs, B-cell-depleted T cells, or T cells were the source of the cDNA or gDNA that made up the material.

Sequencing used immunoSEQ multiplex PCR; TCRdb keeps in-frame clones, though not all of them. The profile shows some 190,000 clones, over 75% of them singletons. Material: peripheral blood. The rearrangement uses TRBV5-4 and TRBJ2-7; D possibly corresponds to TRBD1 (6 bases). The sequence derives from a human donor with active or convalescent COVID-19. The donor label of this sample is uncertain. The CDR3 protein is CASSGAGEGDEQYF. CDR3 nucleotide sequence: TGTGCCAGCAGCGGTGCAGGGGAAGGCGACGAGCAGTACTTC.